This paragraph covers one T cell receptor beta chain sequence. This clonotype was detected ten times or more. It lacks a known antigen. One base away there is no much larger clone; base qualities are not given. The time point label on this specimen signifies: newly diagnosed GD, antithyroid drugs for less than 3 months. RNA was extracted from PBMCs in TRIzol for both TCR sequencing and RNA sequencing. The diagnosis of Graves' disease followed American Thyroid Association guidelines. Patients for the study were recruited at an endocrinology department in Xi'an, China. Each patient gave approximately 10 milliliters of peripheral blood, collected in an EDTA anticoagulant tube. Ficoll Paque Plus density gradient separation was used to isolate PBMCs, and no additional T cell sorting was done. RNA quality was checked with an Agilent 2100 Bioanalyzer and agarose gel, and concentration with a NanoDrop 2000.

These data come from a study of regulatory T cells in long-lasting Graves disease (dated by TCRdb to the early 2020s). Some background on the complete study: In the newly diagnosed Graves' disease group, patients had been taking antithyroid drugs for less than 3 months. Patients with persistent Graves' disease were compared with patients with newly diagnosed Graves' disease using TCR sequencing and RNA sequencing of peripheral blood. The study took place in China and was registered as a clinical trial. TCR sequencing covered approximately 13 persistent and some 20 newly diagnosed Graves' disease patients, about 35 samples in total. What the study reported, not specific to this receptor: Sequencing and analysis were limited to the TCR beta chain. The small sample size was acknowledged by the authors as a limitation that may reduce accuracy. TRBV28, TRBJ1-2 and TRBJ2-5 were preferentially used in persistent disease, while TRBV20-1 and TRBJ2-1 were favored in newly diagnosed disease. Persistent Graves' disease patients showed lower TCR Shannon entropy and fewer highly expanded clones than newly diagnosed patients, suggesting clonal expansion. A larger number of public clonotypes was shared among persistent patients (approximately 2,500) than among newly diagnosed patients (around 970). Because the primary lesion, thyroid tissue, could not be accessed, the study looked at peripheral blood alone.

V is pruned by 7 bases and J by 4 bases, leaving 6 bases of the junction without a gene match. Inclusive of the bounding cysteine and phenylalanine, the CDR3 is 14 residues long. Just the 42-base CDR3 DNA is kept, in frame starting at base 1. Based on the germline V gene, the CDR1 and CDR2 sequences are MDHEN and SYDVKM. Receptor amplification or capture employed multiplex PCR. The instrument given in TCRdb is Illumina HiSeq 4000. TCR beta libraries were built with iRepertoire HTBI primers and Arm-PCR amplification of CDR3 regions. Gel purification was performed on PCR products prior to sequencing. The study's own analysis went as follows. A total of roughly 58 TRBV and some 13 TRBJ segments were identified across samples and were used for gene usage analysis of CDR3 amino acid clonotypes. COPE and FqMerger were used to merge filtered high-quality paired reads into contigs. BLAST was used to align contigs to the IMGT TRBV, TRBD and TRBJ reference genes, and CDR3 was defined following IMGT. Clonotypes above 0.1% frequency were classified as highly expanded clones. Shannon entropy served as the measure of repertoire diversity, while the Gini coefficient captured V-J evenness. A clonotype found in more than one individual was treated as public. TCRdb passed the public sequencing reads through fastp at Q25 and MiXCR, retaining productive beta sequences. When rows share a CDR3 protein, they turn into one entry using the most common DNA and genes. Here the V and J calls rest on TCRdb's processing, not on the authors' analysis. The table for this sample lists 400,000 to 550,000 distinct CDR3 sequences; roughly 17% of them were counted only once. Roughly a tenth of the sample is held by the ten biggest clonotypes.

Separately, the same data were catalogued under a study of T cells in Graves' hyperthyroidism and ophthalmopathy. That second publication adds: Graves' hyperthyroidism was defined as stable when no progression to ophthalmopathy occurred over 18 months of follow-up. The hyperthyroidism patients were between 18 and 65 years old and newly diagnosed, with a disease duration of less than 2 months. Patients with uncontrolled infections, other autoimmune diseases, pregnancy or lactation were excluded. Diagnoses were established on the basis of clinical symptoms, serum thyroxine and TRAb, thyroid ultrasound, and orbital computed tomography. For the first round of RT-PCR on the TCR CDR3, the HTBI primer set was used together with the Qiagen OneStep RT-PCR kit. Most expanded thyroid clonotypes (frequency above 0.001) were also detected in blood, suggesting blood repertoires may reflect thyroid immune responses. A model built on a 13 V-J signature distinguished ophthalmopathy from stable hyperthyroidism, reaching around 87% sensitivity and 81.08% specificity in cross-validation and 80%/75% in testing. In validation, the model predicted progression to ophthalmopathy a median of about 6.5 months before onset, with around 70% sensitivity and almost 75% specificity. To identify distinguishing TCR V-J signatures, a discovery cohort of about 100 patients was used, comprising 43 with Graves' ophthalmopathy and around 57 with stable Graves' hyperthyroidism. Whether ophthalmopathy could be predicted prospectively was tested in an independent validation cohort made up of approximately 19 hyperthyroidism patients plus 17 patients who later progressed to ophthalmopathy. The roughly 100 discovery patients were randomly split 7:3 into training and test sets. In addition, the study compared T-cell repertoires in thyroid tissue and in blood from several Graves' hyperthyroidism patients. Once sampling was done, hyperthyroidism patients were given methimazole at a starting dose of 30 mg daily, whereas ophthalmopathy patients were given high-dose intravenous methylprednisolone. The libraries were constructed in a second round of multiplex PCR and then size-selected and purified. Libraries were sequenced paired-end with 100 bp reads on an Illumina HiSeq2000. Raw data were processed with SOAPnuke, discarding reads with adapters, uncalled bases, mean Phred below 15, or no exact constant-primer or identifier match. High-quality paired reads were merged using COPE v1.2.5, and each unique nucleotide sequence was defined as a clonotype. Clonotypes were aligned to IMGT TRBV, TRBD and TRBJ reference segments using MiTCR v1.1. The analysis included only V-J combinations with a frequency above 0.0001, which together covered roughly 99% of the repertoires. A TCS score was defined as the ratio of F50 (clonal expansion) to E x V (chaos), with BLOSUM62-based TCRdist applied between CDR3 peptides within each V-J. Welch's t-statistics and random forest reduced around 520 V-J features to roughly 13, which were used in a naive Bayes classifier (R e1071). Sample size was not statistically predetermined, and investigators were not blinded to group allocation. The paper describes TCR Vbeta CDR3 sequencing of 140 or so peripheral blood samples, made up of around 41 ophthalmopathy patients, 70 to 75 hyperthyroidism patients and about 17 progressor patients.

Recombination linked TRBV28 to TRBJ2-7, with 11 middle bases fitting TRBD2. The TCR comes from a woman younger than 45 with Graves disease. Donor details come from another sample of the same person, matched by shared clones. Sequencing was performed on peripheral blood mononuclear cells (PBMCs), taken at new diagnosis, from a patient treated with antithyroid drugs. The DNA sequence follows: TGTGCCAGCACCTCCGGGACTAGCGGATACGAGCAGTACTTC. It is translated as CASTSGTSGYEQYF.